This TCR beta chain was profiled in a study of tumor-infiltrating lymphocytes in primary liver carcinoma. The overall study: The patients comprised men and women between the ages of 30 and 69 years.

The authors took blood RNA from unsorted whole blood and also extracted germline DNA. V shed 3 bases, J shed 1 base, and the junction held 5 bases outside the gene matches. This CDR3 has 16 amino acids. In germline, CDR1 is SNHLY, CDR2 FYNNEI. A primer in the constant region served to generate TCR beta cDNA from roughly 550 ng of total RNA. ARM-PCR, slightly modified, supplied the TCR beta libraries through three nested multiplex PCR rounds. Both of the initial two PCR rounds ran for about 11 cycles and employed TRBV1-TRBV30 forward primers alongside a C-beta reverse primer. TCRdb re-called the multiplex PCR reads with MiXCR, one entry per CDR3 protein. The data contain over 250,000 distinct CDR3 sequences, 50% to 60% of them singletons.

The receptor's source is a woman aged 25 to 45 with primary liver carcinoma and hepatitis B virus infection. Source material: peripheral blood. This chain connects TRBV2 to TRBJ2-4; 8 nucleotides agree with TRBD2. CDR3 nucleotides: TGTGCCAGCAGTGACGAACTAGCGGAGGCCAAAAACATTCAGTACTTC. This gives the protein CASSDELAEAKNIQYF.